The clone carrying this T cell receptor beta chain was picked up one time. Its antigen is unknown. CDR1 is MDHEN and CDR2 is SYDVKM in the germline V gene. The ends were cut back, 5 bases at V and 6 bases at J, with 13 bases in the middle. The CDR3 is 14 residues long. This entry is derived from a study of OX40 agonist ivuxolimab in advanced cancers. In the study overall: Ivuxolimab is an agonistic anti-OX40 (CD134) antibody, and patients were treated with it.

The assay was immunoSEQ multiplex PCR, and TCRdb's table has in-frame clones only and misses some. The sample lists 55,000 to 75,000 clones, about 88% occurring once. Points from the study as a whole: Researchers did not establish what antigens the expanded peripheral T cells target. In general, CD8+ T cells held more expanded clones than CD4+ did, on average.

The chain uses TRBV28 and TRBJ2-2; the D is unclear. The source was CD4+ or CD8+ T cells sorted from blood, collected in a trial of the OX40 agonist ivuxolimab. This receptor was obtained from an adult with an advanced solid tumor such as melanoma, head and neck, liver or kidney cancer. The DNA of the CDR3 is TGTGCCAGCAGTCCGCCCCGGACCGCCGGGGAGCTGTTTTTT. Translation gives CASSPPRTAGELFF.